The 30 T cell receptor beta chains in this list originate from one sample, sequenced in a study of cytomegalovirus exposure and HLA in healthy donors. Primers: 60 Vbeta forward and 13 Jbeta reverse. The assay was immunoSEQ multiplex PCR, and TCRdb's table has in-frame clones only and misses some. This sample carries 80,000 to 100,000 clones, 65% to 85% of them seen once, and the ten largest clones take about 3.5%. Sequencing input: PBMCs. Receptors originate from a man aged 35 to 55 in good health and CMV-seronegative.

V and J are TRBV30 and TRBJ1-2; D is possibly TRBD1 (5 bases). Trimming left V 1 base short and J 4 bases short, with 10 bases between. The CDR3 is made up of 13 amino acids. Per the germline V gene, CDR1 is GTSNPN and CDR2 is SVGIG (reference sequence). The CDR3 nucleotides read TGTGCCTGGAGTGCAACGGGGGTCTATGGCTACACCTTC. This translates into CAWSATGVYGYTF.

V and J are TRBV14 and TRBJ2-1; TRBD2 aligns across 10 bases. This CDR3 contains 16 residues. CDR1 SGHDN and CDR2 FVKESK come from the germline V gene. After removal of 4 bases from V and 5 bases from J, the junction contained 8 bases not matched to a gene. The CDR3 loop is CASSPLTSGFHNEQFF. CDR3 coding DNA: TGTGCCAGCAGCCCGTTGACTAGCGGGTTTCACAATGAGCAGTTCTTC.

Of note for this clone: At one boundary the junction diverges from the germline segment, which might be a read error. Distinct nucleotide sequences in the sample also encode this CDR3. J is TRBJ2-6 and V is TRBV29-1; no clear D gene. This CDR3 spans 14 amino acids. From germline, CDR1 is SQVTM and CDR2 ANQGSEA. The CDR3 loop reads CSVEDNSGANVLTF. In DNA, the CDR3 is TGCAGTGTTGAAGATAACTCTGGGGCCAACGTCCTGACTTTC.

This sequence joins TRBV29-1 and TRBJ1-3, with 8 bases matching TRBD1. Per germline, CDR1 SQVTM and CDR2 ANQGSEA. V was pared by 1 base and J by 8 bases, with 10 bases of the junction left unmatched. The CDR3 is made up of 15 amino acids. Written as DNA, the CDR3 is TGCAGCGTTGAAGCATTCGGGACAGGAAAAGACACCATATATTTT. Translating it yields CSVEAFGTGKDTIYF.

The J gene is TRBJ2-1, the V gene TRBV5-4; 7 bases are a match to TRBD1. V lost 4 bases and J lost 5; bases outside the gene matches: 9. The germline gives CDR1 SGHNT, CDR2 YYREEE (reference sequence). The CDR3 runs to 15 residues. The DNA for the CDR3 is TGTGCCAGCAGCCAAACGACAGGGTCCCACAATGAGCAGTTCTTC. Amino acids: CASSQTTGSHNEQFF. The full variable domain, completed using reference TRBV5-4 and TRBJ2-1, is ETGVTQSPTHLIKTRGQQVTLRCSSQSGHNTVSWYQQALGQGPQFIFQYYREEENGRGNFPPRFSGLQFPNYSSELNVNALELDDSALYLCASSQTTGSHNEQFFGPGTRLTVL.

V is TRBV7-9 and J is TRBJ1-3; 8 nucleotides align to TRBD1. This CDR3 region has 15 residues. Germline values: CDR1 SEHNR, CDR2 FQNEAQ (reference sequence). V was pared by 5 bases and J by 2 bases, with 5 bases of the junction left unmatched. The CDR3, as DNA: TGTGCCAGCAGCAGGACAGGGTTAGCTGGAAACACCATATATTTT. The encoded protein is CASSRTGLAGNTIYF.

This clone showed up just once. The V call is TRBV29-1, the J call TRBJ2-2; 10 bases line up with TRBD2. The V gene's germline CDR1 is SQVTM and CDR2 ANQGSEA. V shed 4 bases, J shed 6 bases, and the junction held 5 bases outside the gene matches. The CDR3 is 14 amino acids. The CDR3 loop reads CSVAVAGGPGELFF. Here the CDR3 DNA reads TGCAGCGTTGCTGTAGCGGGGGGCCCCGGGGAGCTGTTTTTT.

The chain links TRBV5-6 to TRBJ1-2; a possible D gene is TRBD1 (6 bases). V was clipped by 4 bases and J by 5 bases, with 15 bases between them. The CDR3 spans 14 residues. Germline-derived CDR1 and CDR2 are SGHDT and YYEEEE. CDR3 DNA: TGTGCCAGCAGCCTCGAGGGGGTGCAGTATGGCTACACCTTC. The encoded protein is CASSLEGVQYGYTF.

The CDR3 protein is CASSPFSDTGYTF. The CDR3 bases are TGTGCCAGCTCACCTTTTTCAGACACCGGCTACACCTTC. The V call is TRBV18, the J call TRBJ1-2; D gene unclear. CDR3 length equals 13 residues. From germline, CDR1 is KGHSH and CDR2 LQKENI. Trimming removed 3 bases from V and 8 bases from J, with 13 bases in between.

The CDR3 DNA follows: TGTGCCAGCAGCACCGGCGGGGGGGTCACTGAAGCTTTCTTT. Translating gives CASSTGGGVTEAFF. This sequence joins TRBV6-5 and TRBJ1-1; TRBD1 is a possible D gene (5 bases). With 6 bases removed from V and 4 bases from J, the gap between germline ends came to 15 bases. The CDR3 runs to 14 residues. Germline V gene sequence: CDR1 MNHEY, CDR2 SVGAGI.

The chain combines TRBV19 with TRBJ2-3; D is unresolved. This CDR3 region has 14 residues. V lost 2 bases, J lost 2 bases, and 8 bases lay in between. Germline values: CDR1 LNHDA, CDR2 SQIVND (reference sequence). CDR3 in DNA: TGTGCCAGTAGTATATCCGGTTACACAGATACGCAGTATTTT. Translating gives CASSISGYTDTQYF.

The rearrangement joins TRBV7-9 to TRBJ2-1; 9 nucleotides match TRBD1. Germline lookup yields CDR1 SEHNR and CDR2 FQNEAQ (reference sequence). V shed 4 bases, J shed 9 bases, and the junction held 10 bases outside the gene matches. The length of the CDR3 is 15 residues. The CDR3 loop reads CASSSSRDRDGEQFF. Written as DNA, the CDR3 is TGTGCCAGCAGCTCGTCCCGGGACAGGGATGGTGAGCAGTTCTTC.

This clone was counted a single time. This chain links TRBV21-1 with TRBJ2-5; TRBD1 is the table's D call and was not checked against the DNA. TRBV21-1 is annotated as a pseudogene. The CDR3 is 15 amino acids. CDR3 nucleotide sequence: TGTGCCCCCCAGGGGGGATGGATGAGCAACGAGACCCAGTACTTC. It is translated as CAPQGGWMSNETQYF.

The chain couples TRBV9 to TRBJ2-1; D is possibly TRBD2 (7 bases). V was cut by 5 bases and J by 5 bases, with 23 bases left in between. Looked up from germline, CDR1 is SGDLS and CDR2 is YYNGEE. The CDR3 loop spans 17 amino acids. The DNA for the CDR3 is TGTGCCAGCAGAAAAAACCTAGGGGGGGGAAAGAACAATGAGCAGTTCTTC. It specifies CASRKNLGGGKNNEQFF.

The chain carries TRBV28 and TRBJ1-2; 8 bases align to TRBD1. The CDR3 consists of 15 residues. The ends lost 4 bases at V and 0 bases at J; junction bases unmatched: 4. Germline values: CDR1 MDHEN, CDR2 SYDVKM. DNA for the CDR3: TGTGCCAGCAGTTCCCGGACAGGGCCTAACTATGGCTACACCTTC. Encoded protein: CASSSRTGPNYGYTF.

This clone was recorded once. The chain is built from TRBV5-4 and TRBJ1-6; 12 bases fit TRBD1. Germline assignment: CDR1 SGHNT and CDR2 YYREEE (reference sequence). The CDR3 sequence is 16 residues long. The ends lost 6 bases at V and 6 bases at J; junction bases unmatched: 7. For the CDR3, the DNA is TGTGCCAGCACCTCGGGACAGGGGGCGCGTAATTCACCCCTCCACTTT. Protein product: CASTSGQGARNSPLHF.

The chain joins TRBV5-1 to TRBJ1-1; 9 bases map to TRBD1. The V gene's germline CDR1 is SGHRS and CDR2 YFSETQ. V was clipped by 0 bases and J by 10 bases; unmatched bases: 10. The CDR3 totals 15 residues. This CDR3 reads CASSLGRTGEILAFF. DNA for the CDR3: TGCGCCAGCAGCTTGGGGCGGACAGGGGAAATTTTAGCTTTCTTT.

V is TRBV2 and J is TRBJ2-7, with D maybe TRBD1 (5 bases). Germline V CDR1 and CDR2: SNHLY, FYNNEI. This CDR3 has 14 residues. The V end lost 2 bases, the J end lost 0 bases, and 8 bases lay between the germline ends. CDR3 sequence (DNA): TGTGCCAGCAGTGAAAGACAGCCCTCCTACGAGCAGTACTTC. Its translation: CASSERQPSYEQYF. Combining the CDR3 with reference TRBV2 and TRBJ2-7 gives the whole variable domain EPEVTQTPSHQVTQMGQEVILRCVPISNHLYFYWYRQILGQKVEFLVSFYNNEISEKSEIFDDQFSVERPDGSNFTLKIRSTKLEDSAMYFCASSERQPSYEQYFGPGTRLTVT.

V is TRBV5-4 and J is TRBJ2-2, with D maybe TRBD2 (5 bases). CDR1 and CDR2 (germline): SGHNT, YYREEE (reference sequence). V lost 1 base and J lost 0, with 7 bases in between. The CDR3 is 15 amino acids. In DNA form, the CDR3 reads TGTGCCAGCAGCTTGCGGCGGGCGAACACCGGGGAGCTGTTTTTT. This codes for CASSLRRANTGELFF.

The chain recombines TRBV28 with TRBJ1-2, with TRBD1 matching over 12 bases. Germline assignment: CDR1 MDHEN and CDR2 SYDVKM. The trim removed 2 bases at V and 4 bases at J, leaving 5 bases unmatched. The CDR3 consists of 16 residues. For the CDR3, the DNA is TGTGCCAGCAGTTTAGGAGGGACAGGGGGCGTCTATGGCTACACCTTC. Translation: CASSLGGTGGVYGYTF.

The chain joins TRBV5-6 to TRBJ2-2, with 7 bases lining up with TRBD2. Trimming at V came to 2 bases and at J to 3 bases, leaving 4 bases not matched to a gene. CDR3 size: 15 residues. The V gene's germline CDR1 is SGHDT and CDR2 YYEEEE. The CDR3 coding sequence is TGTGCCAGCAGCTTTCGGGGGGTCCACACCGGGGAGCTGTTTTTT. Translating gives CASSFRGVHTGELFF.

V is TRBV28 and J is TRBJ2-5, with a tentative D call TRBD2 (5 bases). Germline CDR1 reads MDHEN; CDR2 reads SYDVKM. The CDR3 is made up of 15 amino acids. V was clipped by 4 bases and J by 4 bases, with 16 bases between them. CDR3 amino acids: CASSSDTGLGETQYF. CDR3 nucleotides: TGTGCCAGCAGTTCCGATACGGGGTTGGGAGAGACCCAGTACTTC.

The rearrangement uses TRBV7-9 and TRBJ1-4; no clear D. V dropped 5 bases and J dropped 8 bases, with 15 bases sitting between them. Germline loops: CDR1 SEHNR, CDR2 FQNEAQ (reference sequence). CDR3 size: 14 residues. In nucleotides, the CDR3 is TGTGCCAGCAGCCAGGAGGGCCGAGGGGAAAAACTGTTTTTT. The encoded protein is CASSQEGRGEKLFF.

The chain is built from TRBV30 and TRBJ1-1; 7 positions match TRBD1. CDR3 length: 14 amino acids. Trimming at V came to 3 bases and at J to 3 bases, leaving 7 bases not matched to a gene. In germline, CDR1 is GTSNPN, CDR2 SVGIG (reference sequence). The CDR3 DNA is TGTGCCTGGAGCGCCGGGACAGCATACACTGAAGCTTTCTTT. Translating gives CAWSAGTAYTEAFF.

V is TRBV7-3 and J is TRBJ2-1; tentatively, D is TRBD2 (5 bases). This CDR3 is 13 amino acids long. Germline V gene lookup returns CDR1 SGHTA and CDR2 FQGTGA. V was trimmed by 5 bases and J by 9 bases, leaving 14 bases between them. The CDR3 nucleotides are TGTGCCAGCAGCCCCCAACCGGGGAGTGAGCAGTTCTTC. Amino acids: CASSPQPGSEQFF.

CDR3 bases: TGTGCCAGTAGGGACGGGGACAGGGCCTTGAACACTGAAGCTTTCTTT. This translates into CASRDGDRALNTEAFF. The V call is TRBV19, the J call TRBJ1-1; 9 positions agree with TRBD1. The CDR3 length is 16 residues. Germline V gives CDR1 LNHDA, CDR2 SQIVND (reference sequence). V lost 6 bases and J lost 0; bases outside the gene matches: 8.

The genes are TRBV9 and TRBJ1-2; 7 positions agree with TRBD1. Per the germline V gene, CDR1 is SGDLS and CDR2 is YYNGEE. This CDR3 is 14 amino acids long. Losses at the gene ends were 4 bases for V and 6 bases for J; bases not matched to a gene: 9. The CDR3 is CASSTGVDRNGYTF. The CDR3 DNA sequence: TGTGCCAGCAGCACAGGGGTGGATAGAAATGGCTACACCTTC.

The CDR3 protein is CASSSEGKNQETQYF. CDR3 DNA: TGTGCCAGCAGCTCCGAGGGAAAGAACCAAGAGACCCAGTACTTC. V gene TRBV11-2 combines with J gene TRBJ2-5, with D tentatively TRBD2 (5 bases). V dropped 4 bases and J dropped 0 bases, with 12 bases sitting between them. The CDR3 is made up of 15 amino acids. From germline, CDR1 is SGHAT and CDR2 FQNNGV.

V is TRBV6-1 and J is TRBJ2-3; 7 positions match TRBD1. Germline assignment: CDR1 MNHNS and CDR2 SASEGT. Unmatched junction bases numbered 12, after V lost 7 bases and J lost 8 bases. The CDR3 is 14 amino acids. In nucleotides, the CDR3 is TGTGCCAGCATAGCACAGGGGAGCATCGGTACGCAGTATTTT. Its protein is CASIAQGSIGTQYF.

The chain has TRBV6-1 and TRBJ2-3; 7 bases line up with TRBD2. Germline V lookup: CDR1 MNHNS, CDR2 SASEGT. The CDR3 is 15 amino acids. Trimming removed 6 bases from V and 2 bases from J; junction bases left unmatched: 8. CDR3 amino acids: CASSLGLADTDTQYF. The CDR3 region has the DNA TGTGCCAGCAGCCTGGGGCTAGCGGACACAGATACGCAGTATTTT.